This TCR beta chain was captured by sequencing in a study of blood T cell repertoires in COVID-19. For the study at large: The study drew acute and convalescent COVID-19 samples from the United States, Italy and Spain.

In terms of age and location, participants ranged from about 18 to 100 years and lived in about 25 US areas. Per the authors' pipeline: Amplifying reference gene primers gave estimates of nucleated cell counts. The repertoire was sequenced with immunoSEQ multiplex PCR; TCRdb's copy has only in-frame clones and lacks some. V and J calls and clone size are given by that table; D and trimming were obtained from the DNA. The data hold some 160,000 clones, with roughly 88% observed a single time. The sample consisted of PBMCs or T cells enriched from blood (not recorded which). The TCR comes from a woman between 45 and 60 years old who had recovered from COVID-19.

The CDR3 protein is CASSYVQGGNTIYF. The CDR3 bases are TGTGCCAGCAGTTACGTACAGGGAGGAAACACCATATATTTT. The chain couples TRBV6-5 to TRBJ1-3; D is possibly TRBD1 (6 bases). Germline V lookup: CDR1 MNHEY, CDR2 SVGAGI. Trimming pared 2 bases from V and 4 bases from J, leaving 9 bases between. The CDR3 covers 14 residues.